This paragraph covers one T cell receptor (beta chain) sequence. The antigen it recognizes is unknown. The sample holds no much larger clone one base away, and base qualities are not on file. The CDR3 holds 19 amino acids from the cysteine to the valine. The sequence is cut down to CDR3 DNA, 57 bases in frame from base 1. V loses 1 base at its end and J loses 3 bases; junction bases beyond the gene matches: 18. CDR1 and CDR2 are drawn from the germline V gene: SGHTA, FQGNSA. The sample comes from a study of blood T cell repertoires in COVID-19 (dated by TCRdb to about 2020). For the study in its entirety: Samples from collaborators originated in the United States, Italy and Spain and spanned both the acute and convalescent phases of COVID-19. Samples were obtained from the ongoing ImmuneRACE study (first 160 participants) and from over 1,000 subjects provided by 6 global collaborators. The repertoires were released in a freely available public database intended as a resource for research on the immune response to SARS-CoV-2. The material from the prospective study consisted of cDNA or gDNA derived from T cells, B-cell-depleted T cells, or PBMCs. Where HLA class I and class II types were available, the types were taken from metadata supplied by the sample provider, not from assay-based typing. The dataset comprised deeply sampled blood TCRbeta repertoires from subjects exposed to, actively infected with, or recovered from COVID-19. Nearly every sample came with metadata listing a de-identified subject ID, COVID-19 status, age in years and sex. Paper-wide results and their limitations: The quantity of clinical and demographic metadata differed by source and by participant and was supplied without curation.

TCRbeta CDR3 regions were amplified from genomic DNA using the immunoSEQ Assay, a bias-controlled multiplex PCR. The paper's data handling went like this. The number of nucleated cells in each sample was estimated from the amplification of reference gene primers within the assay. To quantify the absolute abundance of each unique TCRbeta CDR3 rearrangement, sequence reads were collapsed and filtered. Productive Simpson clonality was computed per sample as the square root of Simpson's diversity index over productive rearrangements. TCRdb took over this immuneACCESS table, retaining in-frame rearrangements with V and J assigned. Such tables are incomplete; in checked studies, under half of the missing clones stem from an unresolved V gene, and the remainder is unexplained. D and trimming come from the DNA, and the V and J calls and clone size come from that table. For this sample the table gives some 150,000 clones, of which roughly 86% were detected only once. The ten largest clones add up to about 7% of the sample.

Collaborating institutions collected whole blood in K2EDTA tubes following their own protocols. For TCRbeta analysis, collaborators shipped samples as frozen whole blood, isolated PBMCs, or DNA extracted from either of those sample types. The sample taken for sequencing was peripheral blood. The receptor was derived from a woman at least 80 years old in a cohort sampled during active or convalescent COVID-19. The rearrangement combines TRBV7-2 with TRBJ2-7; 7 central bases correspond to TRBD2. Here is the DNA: TGTGCCAGCAGCTTAGTGGGGGGGAAGAGGGGACTCCCCTTCTACGAGCAGTACGTC. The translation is CASSLVGGKRGLPFYEQYV.